The 20 T cell receptor beta chains presented below share a single source sample, sequenced in a study of CD8 T cells in Susac syndrome. Reverse transcription of roughly 0.5 to 1 ug RNA was performed with random hexamers. From the immunoSEQ multiplex PCR reads, TCRdb called clonotypes with MiXCR, one entry per CDR3 protein. Among about 82,000 distinct CDR3 sequences listed, 90% to 97% were seen once. The sample taken for sequencing was CD8+ T cells from PBMCs. Source of these receptors: a human donor with Susac syndrome.

Sample share makes this clonotype medium-sized. The chain couples TRBV5-6 to TRBJ2-2, with no clear D. There are 16 residues in the CDR3. Per the germline V gene, CDR1 is SGHDT and CDR2 is YYEEEE. Trimming left V 0 bases short and J 0 bases short, with 9 bases between. Here the CDR3 DNA reads TGTGCCAGCAGCTTGGGGGTAATGCCGAACACCGGGGAGCTGTTTTTT. Its translation is CASSLGVMPNTGELFF.

This chain uses TRBV20-1 with TRBJ2-3, with 15 nucleotides matching TRBD2. The CDR3 contains 16 residues. With V trimmed by 4 bases and J by 1 base, 3 bases remained unmatched. Germline V CDR1 and CDR2: DFQATT, SNEGSKA (reference sequence). CDR3 region: CSAIGLAGGGTDTQYF. The CDR3 nucleotides are TGCAGTGCTATCGGACTAGCGGGGGGGGGCACAGATACGCAGTATTTT.

The genes are TRBV7-2 and TRBJ1-2, with D possibly being TRBD1 (5 bases). The length of the CDR3 is 15 residues. Germline CDR1 is SGHTA and CDR2 is FQGNSA. V was shortened by 5 bases and J by 4 bases, with 17 bases between the two germline ends. The CDR3 bases are TGTGCCAGCAGCCGAAGGGGCAGTAAAAGCTATGGCTACACCTTC. Translating it yields CASSRRGSKSYGYTF.

The J gene is TRBJ2-1, the V gene TRBV24-1, with a possible D match to TRBD1 (5 bases). CDR1 and CDR2 from the germline V gene are KGHDR and SFDVKD. The CDR3 spans 12 residues. With 1 base removed from V and 8 bases from J, the gap between germline ends came to 5 bases. This chain's CDR3 is CATSDFRDEQFF. The CDR3 region has the DNA TGTGCCACCAGTGATTTCAGGGATGAGCAGTTCTTC.

This clonotype was seen only a few times. The V call is TRBV7-2, the J call TRBJ1-6; D possibly corresponds to TRBD1 (5 bases). Trimming shortened V by 5 bases and J by 9 bases, and 14 bases separated the two germline ends. CDR1 SGHTA and CDR2 FQGNSA come from the germline V gene. The CDR3 loop spans 14 amino acids. CDR3 DNA: TGTGCCAGCAGCCGTCAGGGTATGAGTTCACCCCTCCACTTT. Protein product: CASSRQGMSSPLHF.

The gene calls are TRBV20-1 and TRBJ2-5, with 11 bases identical to TRBD2. Germline V gene data show CDR1 as DFQATT and CDR2 as SNEGSKA (reference sequence). Trimming removed 5 bases from V and 0 bases from J; junction bases left unmatched: 8. The length of the CDR3 is 16 residues. CDR3 residues: CSASGGTSGYQETQYF. The CDR3 nucleotides are TGCAGTGCTTCGGGTGGGACTAGCGGTTACCAAGAGACCCAGTACTTC.

The chain employs TRBV7-2 and TRBJ1-4, with D uncertain. With 2 bases removed from V and 5 bases from J, the gap between germline ends came to 9 bases. Looked up from germline, CDR1 is SGHTA and CDR2 is FQGNSA. The CDR3 length is 14 residues. The CDR3 DNA is TGTGCCAGCAGCTTAAAGCCGTTGAATGAAAAACTGTTTTTT. This gives the protein CASSLKPLNEKLFF.

CDR3 in DNA: TGCAGTGCCCCCCAGACTAGCGGGGGGCTACGATCTTTGGAGACCCAGTACTTC. It is translated as CSAPQTSGGLRSLETQYF. The rearrangement joins TRBV20-1 to TRBJ2-5; 13 bases fit TRBD2. CDR1 DFQATT and CDR2 SNEGSKA come from the germline V gene (reference sequence). CDR3 length: 18 residues. The junction had 18 bases not matched to a gene; V was cut back by 6 bases and J by 5 bases.

V usage is TRBV6-5 and J usage is TRBJ2-7, with 10 bases fitting TRBD1. J lost 5 bases, V lost 2 bases, and 3 bases had no gene match. The CDR3 spans 14 residues. Germline assignment: CDR1 MNHEY and CDR2 SVGAGI. CDR3 coding DNA: TGTGCCAGCAGTTACAGGGGGACAGGGGACGAGCAGTACTTC. This codes for CASSYRGTGDEQYF.

The sample holds one count of this clonotype. J is TRBJ2-3 and V is TRBV2; 11 nucleotides match TRBD2. The CDR3 covers 15 residues. Per the germline V gene, CDR1 is SNHLY and CDR2 is FYNNEI. Trimming removed 4 bases from V and 8 bases from J; junction bases left unmatched: 8. The CDR3 DNA sequence: TGTGCCAGCAGTGTCGGGACTAGCGGCCCCCCTACGCAGTATTTT. Protein: CASSVGTSGPPTQYF.

The chain is built from TRBV2 and TRBJ1-2; D gene unclear. V lost 4 bases and J 7 bases, leaving 16 bases between the germline ends. CDR1 SNHLY and CDR2 FYNNEI come from the germline V gene. The CDR3 is made up of 14 amino acids. CDR3 loop: CASSAGSRSGGYTF. CDR3 DNA: TGTGCCAGCAGTGCGGGGAGTCGTAGCGGTGGCTACACCTTC.

The chain uses TRBV7-8 and TRBJ2-5; D possibly corresponds to TRBD1 (5 bases). With 0 bases removed from V and 2 bases from J, the gap between germline ends came to 13 bases. Germline-derived CDR1 and CDR2 are SGHVS and FQNEAQ. The CDR3 spans 16 residues. CDR3 sequence: CASSLAQGRAQETQYF. In DNA form, the CDR3 reads TGTGCCAGCAGCTTAGCGCAGGGCAGGGCGCAAGAGACCCAGTACTTC.

V usage is TRBV6-5 and J usage is TRBJ1-1, with D unclear. The CDR3 is 13 amino acids. V was trimmed by 0 bases and J by 2 bases, leaving 4 bases between them. Germline V gene sequence: CDR1 MNHEY, CDR2 SVGAGI. The CDR3 nucleotides read TGTGCCAGCAGTTACTCTGCTAACACTGAAGCTTTCTTT. Protein sequence: CASSYSANTEAFF.

The chain is built from TRBV30 and TRBJ1-4; D is unresolved. V was clipped by 0 bases and J by 5 bases, with 10 bases between them. There are 14 residues in the CDR3. Looked up from germline, CDR1 is GTSNPN and CDR2 is SVGIG (reference sequence). The CDR3 coding sequence is TGTGCCTGGAGTGTAGATCAGATCAATGAAAAACTGTTTTTT. Translation gives CAWSVDQINEKLFF.

V gene TRBV20-1 combines with J gene TRBJ2-5; no clear D. Germline V gene sequence: CDR1 DFQATT, CDR2 SNEGSKA (reference sequence). The ends were cut back, 5 bases at V and 7 bases at J, with 14 bases in the middle. The CDR3 spans 12 residues. CDR3 sequence reads: CSAPDGRRTQYF. The CDR3 DNA reads as TGCAGTGCTCCCGACGGCCGCCGGACCCAGTACTTC.

The genes are TRBV20-1 and TRBJ1-2; D possibly corresponds to TRBD1 (5 bases). Germline V gives CDR1 DFQATT, CDR2 SNEGSKA (reference sequence). The germline V and J ends were trimmed by 6 bases and 3 bases, with 11 bases remaining between them. The CDR3 contains 12 residues. The CDR3 nucleotides read TGCAGTGCCGGGACCGTTGACTATGGCTACACCTTC. Translating gives CSAGTVDYGYTF.

The chain joins TRBV12-3 or TRBV12-4 to TRBJ1-1; D ambiguous. CDR3 length: 13 residues. Between the trimmed V and J ends, which lost 7 bases and 5 bases, there was a span of 14 bases. The CDR3 sequence: CASIKTWRTEAFF. For the CDR3, the DNA is TGTGCCAGCATCAAGACCTGGAGGACTGAAGCTTTCTTT.

The chain joins TRBV5-6 to TRBJ1-2, with D uncertain. V shed 5 bases and J shed 1 base, with 9 bases lying between them. The CDR3 spans 13 residues. Germline CDR1 SGHDT, CDR2 YYEEEE. Written as DNA, the CDR3 is TGTGCCAGCAGTTCAAGCAATAACTATGGCTACACCTTC. The encoded protein is CASSSSNNYGYTF.

The J gene is TRBJ2-2, the V gene TRBV5-1, with 8 bases matching TRBD2. CDR1 is SGHRS, CDR2 YFSETQ, per germline. The CDR3 is 15 amino acids. J gave up 5 bases and V 3 bases, and 6 bases lay outside the gene matches. The CDR3 spells CASSSSSGWTGELFF. In nucleotides, the CDR3 is TGCGCCAGCAGCTCTTCTAGCGGGTGGACCGGGGAGCTGTTTTTT.

This chain links TRBV9 with TRBJ2-1, with 14 bases identical to TRBD2. Trimming removed 3 bases from V and 4 bases from J; junction bases left unmatched: 6. The CDR3 loop spans 17 amino acids. Germline V gives CDR1 SGDLS, CDR2 YYNGEE. The CDR3 coding sequence is TGTGCCAGCAGCGGGACCAGGACTAGCGGGGGGTACAATGAGCAGTTCTTC. This translates into CASSGTRTSGGYNEQFF.